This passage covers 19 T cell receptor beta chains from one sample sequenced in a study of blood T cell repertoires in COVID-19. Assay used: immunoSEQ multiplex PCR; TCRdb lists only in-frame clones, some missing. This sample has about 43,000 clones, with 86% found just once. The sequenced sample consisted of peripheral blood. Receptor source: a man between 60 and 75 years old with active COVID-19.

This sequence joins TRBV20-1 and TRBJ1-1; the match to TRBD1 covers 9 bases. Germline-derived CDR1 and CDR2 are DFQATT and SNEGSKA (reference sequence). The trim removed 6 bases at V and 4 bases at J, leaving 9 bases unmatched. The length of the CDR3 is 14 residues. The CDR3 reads CSASRQGVITEAFF. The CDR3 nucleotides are TGCAGTGCAAGTCGACAGGGGGTAATCACTGAAGCTTTCTTT.

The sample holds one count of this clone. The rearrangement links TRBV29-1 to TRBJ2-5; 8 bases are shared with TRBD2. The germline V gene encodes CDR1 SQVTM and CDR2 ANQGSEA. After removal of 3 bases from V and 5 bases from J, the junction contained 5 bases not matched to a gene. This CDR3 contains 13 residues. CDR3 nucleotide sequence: TGCAGCGTTGAGAGCGGGGGAGGGGAGACCCAGTACTTC. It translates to CSVESGGGETQYF.

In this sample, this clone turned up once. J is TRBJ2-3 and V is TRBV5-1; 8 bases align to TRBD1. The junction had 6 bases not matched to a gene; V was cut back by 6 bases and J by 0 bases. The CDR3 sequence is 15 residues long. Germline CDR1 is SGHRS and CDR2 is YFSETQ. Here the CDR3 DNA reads TGCGCCAGCACAGGACAGGGCCAGAGCACAGATACGCAGTATTTT. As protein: CASTGQGQSTDTQYF.

CDR3 sequence: CSVEEVAGGHYEQYF. The CDR3 DNA sequence: TGCAGCGTTGAAGAGGTCGCGGGAGGCCACTACGAGCAGTACTTC. The chain links TRBV29-1 to TRBJ2-7; 8 positions agree with TRBD2. After removal of 0 bases from V and 3 bases from J, the junction contained 7 bases not matched to a gene. Germline lookup yields CDR1 SQVTM and CDR2 ANQGSEA. The length of the CDR3 is 15 residues.

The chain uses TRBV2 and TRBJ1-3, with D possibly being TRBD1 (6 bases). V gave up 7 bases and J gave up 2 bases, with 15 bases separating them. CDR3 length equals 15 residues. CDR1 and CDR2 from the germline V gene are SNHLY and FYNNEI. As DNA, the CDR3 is TGTGCCAGCACTGGACAGATGTACACTGGAAACACCATATATTTT. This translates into CASTGQMYTGNTIYF.

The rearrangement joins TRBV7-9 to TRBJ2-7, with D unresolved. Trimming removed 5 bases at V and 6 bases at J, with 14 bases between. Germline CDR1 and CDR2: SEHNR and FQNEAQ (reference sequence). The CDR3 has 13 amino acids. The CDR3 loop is CASSQDPAAEQYF. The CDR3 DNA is TGTGCCAGCAGCCAAGATCCGGCGGCCGAGCAGTACTTC.

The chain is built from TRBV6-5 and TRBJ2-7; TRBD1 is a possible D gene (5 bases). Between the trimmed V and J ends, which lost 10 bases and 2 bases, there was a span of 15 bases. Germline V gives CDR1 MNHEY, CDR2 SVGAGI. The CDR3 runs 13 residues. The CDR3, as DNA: TGTGCCACCACGGAGACAGCAACCTACGAGCAGTACTTC. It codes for CATTETATYEQYF.

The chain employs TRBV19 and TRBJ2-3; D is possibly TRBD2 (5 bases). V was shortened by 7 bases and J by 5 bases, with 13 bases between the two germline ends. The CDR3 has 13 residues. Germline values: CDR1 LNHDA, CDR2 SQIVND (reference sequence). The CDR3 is CASNRDGQDTQYF. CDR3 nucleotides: TGTGCCAGTAATCGGGATGGCCAAGATACGCAGTATTTT.

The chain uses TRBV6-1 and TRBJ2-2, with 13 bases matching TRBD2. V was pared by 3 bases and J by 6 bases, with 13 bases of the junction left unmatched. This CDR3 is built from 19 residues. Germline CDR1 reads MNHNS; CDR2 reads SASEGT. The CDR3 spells CASSDPWGLAGYLAGELFF. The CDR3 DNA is TGTGCCAGCAGTGATCCCTGGGGACTAGCGGGATATTTGGCCGGGGAGCTGTTTTTT.

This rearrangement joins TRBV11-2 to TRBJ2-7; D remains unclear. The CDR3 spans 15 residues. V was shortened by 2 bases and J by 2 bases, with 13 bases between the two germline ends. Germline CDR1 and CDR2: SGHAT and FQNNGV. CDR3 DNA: TGTGCCAGCAGCTTAAAAGGCACTAATACCTACGAGCAGTACTTC. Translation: CASSLKGTNTYEQYF.

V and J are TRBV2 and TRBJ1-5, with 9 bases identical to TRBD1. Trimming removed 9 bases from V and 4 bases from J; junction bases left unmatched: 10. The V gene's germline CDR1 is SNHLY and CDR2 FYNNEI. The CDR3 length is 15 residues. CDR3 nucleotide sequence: TGTGCCAGTACAATTACGGGGACAGGGAATCAGCCCCAGCATTTT. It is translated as CASTITGTGNQPQHF. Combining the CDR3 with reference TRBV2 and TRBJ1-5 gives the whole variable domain EPEVTQTPSHQVTQMGQEVILRCVPISNHLYFYWYRQILGQKVEFLVSFYNNEISEKSEIFDDQFSVERPDGSNFTLKIRSTKLEDSAMYFCASTITGTGNQPQHFGDGTRLSIL.

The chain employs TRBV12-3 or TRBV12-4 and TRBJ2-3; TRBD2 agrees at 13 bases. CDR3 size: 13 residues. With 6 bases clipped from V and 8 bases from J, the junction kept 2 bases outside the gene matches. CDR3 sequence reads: CASSRTSGGTQYF. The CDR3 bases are TGTGCCAGCAGCAGGACTAGCGGGGGTACGCAGTATTTT.

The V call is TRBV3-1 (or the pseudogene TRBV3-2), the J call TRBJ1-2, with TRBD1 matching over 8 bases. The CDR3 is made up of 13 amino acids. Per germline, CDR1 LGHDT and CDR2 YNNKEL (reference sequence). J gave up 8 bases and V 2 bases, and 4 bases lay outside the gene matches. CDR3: CASSQSSGGGYTF. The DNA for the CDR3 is TGTGCCAGCAGCCAATCCTCAGGGGGCGGCTACACCTTC.

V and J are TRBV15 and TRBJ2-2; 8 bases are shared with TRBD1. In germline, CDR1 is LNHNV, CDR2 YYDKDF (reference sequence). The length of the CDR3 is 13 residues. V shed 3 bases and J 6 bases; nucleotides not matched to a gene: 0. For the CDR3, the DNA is TGTGCCACCAGCAGGGACAGGGCCGGGGAGCTGTTTTTT. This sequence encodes CATSRDRAGELFF.

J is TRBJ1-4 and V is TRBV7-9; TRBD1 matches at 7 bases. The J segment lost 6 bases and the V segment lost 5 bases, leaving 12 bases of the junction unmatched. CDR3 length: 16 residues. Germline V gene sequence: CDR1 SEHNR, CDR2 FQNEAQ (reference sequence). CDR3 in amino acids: CASSRSPRDSHEKLFF. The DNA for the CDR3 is TGTGCCAGCAGCCGTAGTCCCCGGGACAGCCATGAAAAACTGTTTTTT.

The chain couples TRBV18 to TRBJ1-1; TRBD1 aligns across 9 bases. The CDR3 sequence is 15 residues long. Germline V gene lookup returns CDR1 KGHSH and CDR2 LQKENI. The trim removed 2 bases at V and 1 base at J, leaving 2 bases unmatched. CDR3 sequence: CASSPGQGTNTEAFF. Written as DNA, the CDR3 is TGTGCCAGCTCACCAGGACAGGGGACGAACACTGAAGCTTTCTTT.

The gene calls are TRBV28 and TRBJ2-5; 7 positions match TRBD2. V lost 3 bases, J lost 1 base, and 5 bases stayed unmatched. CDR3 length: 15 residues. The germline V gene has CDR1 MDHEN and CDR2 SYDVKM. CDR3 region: CASSFGGRPQETQYF. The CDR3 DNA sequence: TGTGCCAGCAGTTTCGGGGGGAGACCCCAAGAGACCCAGTACTTC.

CDR3 region: CASSPGTSYGYTF. CDR3 DNA sequence: TGTGCCAGCAGTCCCGGGACTTCCTATGGCTACACCTTC. V gene TRBV28 combines with J gene TRBJ1-2, with D maybe TRBD1 (5 bases). CDR3 length equals 13 residues. V was shortened by 5 bases and J by 4 bases, with 11 bases between the two germline ends. From germline, CDR1 is MDHEN and CDR2 SYDVKM.

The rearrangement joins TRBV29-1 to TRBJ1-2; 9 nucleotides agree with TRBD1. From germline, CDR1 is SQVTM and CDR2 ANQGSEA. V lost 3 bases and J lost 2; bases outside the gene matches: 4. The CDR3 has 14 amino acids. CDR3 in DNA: TGCAGCGTTGAGATGGACAGGGGAAACTATGGCTACACCTTC. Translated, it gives CSVEMDRGNYGYTF.